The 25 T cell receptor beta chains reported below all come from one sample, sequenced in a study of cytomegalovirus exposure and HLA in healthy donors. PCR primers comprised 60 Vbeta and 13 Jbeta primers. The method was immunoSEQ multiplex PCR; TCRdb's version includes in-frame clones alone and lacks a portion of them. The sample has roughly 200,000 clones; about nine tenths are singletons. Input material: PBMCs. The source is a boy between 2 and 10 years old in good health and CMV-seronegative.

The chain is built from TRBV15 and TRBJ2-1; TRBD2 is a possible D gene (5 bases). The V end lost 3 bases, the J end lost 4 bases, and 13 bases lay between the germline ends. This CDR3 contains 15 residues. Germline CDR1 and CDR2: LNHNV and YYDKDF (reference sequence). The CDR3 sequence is CATSSPGEPYNEQFF. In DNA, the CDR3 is TGTGCCACCAGCAGTCCCGGGGAACCTTACAATGAGCAGTTCTTC.

CDR3 sequence reads: CASSSAGEIQETQYF. CDR3 in DNA: TGTGCCAGCAGCTCGGCAGGGGAGATCCAAGAGACCCAGTACTTC. The rearrangement joins TRBV7-6 to TRBJ2-5, with D maybe TRBD1 (6 bases). Trimming left V 4 bases short and J 1 base short, with 13 bases between. Germline V CDR1 and CDR2: SGHVS, FNYEAQ. This CDR3 spans 15 amino acids.

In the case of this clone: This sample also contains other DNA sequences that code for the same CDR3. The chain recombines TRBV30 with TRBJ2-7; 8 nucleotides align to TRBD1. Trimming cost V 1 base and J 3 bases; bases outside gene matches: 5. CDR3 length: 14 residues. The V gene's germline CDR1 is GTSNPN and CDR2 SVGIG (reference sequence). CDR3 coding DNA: TGTGCCTGGAGTGCCGGGACAGGCAGCTACGAGCAGTACTTC. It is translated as CAWSAGTGSYEQYF.

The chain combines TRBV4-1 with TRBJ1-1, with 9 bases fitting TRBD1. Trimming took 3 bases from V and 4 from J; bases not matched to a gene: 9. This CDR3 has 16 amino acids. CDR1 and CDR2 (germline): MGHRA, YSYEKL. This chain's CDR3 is CASSHADRGWTTEAFF. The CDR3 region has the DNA TGCGCCAGCAGCCACGCGGACAGGGGATGGACCACTGAAGCTTTCTTT.

CDR3 region: CASSRGLQYQETQYF. The CDR3 nucleotides are TGTGCCAGTAGTAGGGGCTTACAGTACCAAGAGACCCAGTACTTC. V gene TRBV19 combines with J gene TRBJ2-5; D is perhaps TRBD1 (5 bases). Trimming cost V 4 bases and J 0 bases, with 12 bases left between them. CDR3 length: 15 residues. The germline V gene encodes CDR1 LNHDA and CDR2 SQIVND (reference sequence).

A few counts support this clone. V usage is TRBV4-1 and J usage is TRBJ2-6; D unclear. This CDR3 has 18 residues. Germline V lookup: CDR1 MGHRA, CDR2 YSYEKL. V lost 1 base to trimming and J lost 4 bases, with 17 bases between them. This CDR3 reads CASSQADQNSLGANVLTF. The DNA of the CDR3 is TGCGCCAGCAGCCAAGCAGATCAAAATTCTCTGGGGGCCAACGTCCTGACTTTC.

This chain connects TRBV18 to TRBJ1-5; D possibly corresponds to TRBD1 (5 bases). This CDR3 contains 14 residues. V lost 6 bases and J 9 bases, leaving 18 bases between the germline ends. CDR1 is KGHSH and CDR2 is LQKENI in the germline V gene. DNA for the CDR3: TGTGCCAGCTCGGAGGGACCCAGTATAAGGCCCCAGCATTTT. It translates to CASSEGPSIRPQHF.

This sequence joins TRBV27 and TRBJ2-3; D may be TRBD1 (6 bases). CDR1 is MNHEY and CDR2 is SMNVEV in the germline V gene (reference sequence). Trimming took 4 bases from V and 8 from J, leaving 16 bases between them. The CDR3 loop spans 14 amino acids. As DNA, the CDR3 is TGTGCCAGCAGTTCCCGCTCCTTCAGGGGTACGCAGTATTTT. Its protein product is CASSSRSFRGTQYF.

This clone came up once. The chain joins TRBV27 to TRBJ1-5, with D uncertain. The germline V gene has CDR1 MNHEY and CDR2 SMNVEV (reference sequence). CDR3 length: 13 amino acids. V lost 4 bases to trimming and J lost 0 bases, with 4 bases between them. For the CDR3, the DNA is TGTGCCAGCAGTTCCTATAGCAATCAGCCCCAGCATTTT. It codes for CASSSYSNQPQHF.

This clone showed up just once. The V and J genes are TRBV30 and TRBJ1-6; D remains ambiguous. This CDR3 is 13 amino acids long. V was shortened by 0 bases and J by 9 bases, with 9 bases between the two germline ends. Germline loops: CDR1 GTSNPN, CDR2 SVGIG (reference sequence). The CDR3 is CAWSVEGSSPLHF. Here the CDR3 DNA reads TGTGCCTGGAGTGTAGAGGGAAGTTCACCCCTCCACTTT.

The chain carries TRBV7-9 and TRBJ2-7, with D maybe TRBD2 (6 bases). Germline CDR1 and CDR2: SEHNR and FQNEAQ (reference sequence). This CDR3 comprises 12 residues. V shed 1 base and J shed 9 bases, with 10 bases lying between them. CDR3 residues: CASSLVGGVQYF. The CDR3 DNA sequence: TGTGCCAGCAGCTTAGTCGGAGGGGTGCAGTACTTC.

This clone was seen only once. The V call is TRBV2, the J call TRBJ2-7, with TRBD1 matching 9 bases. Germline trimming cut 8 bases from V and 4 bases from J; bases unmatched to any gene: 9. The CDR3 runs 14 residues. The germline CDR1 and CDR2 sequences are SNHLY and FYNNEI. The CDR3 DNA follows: TGTGCCAGCCGAACAGGGGGCGCATCTTACGAGCAGTACTTC. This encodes CASRTGGASYEQYF.

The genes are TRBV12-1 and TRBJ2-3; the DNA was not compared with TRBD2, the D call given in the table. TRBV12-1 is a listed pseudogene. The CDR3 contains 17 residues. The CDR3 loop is CASSFFLSGRWTDTQYF. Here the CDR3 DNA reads TGTGCCAGCAGCTTTTTTCTTAGCGGGAGGTGGACAGATACGCAGTATTTT.

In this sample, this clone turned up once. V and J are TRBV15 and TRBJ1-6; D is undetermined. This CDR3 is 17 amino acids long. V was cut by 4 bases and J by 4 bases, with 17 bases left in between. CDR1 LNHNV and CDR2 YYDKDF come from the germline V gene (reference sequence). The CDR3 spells CATSTAAGWGYNSPLHF. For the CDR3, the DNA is TGTGCCACCAGCACAGCTGCGGGTTGGGGTTATAATTCACCCCTCCACTTT.

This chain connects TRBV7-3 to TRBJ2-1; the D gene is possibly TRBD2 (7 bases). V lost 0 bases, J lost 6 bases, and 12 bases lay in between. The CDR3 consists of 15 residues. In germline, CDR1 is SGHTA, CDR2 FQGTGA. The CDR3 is CASSLTGGQANEQFF. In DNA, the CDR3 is TGTGCCAGCAGCTTAACGGGGGGGCAGGCCAATGAGCAGTTCTTC.

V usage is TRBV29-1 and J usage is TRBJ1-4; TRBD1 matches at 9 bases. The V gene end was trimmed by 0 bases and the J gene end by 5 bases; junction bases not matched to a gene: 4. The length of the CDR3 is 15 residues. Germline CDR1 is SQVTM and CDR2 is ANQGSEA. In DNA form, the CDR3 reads TGCAGCGTTGAAGATCTAGACAGGGGGAATGAAAAACTGTTTTTT. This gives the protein CSVEDLDRGNEKLFF.

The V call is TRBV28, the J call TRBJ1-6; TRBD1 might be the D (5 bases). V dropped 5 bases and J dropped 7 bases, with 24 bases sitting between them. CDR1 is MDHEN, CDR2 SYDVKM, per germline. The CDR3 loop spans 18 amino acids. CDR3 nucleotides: TGTGCCAGCAGTCAACCGCCCCGGGGGGTAAAGGGGAATTCACCCCTCCACTTT. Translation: CASSQPPRGVKGNSPLHF.

CDR3 residues: CSVQGASTEAFF. CDR3 bases: TGCAGCGTACAGGGGGCGAGCACTGAAGCTTTCTTT. The rearrangement joins TRBV29-1 to TRBJ1-1; 9 bases are shared with TRBD1. This CDR3 contains 12 residues. CDR1 and CDR2 from the germline V gene are SQVTM and ANQGSEA. V lost 6 bases to trimming and J lost 4 bases; unmatched junction nucleotides: 3. Full variable domain (missing parts from reference TRBV29-1 and TRBJ1-1): SAVISQKPSRDICQRGTSLTIQCQVDSQVTMMFWYRQQPGQSLTLIATANQGSEATYESGFVIDKFPISRPNLTFSTLTVSNMSPEDSSIYLCSVQGASTEAFFGQGTRLTVV.

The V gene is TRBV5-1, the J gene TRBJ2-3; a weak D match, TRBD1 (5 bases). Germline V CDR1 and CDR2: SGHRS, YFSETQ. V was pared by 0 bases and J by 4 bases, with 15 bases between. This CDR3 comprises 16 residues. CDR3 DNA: TGCGCCAGCAGCTTGGTCACAGGTATGGGGTCAGATACGCAGTATTTT. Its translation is CASSLVTGMGSDTQYF. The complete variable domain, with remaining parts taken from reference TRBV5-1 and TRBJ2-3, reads KAGVTQTPRYLIKTRGQQVTLSCSPISGHRSVSWYQQTPGQGLQFLFEYFSETQRNKGNFPGRFSGRQFSNSRSEMNVSTLELGDSALYLCASSLVTGMGSDTQYFGPGTRLTVL.

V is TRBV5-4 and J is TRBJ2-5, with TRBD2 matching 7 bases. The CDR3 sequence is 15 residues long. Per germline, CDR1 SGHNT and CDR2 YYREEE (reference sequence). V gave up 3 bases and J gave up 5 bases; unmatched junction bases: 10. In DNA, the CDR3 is TGTGCCAGCAGCTGGGGGGGACCGGCGAGGGAGACCCAGTACTTC. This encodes CASSWGGPARETQYF.

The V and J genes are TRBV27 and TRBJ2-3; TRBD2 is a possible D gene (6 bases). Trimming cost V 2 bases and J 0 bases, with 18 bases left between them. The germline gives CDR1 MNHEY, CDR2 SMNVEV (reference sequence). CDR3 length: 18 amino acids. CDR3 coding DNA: TGTGCCAGCAGTTTACTTTTGGCGGGGATAACGAGCACAGATACGCAGTATTTT. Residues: CASSLLLAGITSTDTQYF.

As DNA, the CDR3 is TGTGCCAGCAGCCCCAGCCCCGGGACAGGGGATACCGGGGAGCTGTTTTTT. Amino acids: CASSPSPGTGDTGELFF. This rearrangement joins TRBV5-5 to TRBJ2-2, with 10 positions matching TRBD1. Germline CDR1 reads SGHKS; CDR2 reads YYEKEE (reference sequence). The CDR3 spans 17 residues. V trimming: 4 bases; J trimming: 5 bases; junction bases outside the gene matches: 11.

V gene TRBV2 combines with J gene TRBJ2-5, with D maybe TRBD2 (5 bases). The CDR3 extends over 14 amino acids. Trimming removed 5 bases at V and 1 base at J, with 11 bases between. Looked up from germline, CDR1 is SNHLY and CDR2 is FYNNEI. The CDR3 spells CASSTRTAQETQYF. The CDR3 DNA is TGTGCCAGCAGTACACGGACTGCCCAAGAGACCCAGTACTTC.

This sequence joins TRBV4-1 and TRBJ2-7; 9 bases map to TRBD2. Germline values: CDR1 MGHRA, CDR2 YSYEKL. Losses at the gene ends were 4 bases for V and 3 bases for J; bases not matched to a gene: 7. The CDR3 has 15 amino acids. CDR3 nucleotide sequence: TGCGCCAGCAGCCGGACGGGTAGCGGGAGCTACGAGCAGTACTTC. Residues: CASSRTGSGSYEQYF.

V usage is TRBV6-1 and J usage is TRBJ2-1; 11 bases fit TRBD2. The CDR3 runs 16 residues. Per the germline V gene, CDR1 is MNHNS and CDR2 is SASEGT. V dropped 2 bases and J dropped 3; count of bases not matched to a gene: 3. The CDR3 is CASSERLAGFYNEQFF. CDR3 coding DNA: TGTGCCAGCAGTGAAAGACTAGCGGGGTTCTACAATGAGCAGTTCTTC.